The present T cell receptor (beta chain) was sequenced within a study of T and B cells in COVID-19 patients. On the study more broadly: Most recovered patients had mild to moderate COVID-19 treated as outpatients. Study results and limitations: Highly clonal in active COVID-19, TRB repertoires exceeded healthy-donor diversity and richness at recovery.

TRB was amplified from about 260-540 ng of blood genomic DNA. Multiplex PCR with BIOMED2 TRB-A/B primer pools amplified TRB rearrangements. TCRdb re-analysed the multiplex PCR reads in MiXCR, keeping a single row per CDR3 protein. The repertoire holds roughly 5,400 distinct CDR3 sequences, with 25% to 35% as singletons. This clonotype was picked up a small number of times. The antigen is not known. Sequencing input: blood. The sequence was collected from a human donor with active COVID-19.

The CDR3 region has the DNA TGCAGTGCTAGGCCTGGGTCCCATTCCTACGAGCAGTACTTC. Translating gives CSARPGSHSYEQYF. The chain is built from TRBV20-1 and TRBJ2-7; D not resolved. This CDR3 contains 14 residues. V dropped 3 bases and J dropped 1 base, with 13 bases sitting between them. Germline CDR1 is DFQATT and CDR2 is SNEGSKA (reference sequence).